This T cell receptor beta chain derives from a study of T cell responses to AZD1222 COVID-19 vaccine. Overall study context: Second-dose intervals near 4 or 12 weeks were combined. Study findings and constraints: Donors were chiefly white British, with a greater number of females, and clonal diversity was perhaps underestimated. Reports say nearly half of spike-specific TCRs go after unmutated variant regions. AZD1222 recipients seropositive at baseline numbered only 6 or 7.

As to this clone: Its cognate antigen is unknown.

The assay was immunoSEQ multiplex PCR, and TCRdb's table has in-frame clones only and misses some. The table records approximately 64,000 clones, roughly 84% of them present only once. This CDR3 contains 14 residues. Germline CDR1 is MNHEY and CDR2 is SVGAGI. V gave up 6 bases and J gave up 7 bases, with 16 bases separating them. V usage is TRBV6-5 and J usage is TRBJ1-5; possibly TRBD1 for D (5 bases). The TCR originated in an adult in good health. The material was peripheral blood, obtained on day 0 of AZD1222 vaccination. CDR3 nucleotides: TGTGCCAGCAGGGGTAGACAGTGGGGACAGCCCCAGCATTTT. Its translation: CASRGRQWGQPQHF.